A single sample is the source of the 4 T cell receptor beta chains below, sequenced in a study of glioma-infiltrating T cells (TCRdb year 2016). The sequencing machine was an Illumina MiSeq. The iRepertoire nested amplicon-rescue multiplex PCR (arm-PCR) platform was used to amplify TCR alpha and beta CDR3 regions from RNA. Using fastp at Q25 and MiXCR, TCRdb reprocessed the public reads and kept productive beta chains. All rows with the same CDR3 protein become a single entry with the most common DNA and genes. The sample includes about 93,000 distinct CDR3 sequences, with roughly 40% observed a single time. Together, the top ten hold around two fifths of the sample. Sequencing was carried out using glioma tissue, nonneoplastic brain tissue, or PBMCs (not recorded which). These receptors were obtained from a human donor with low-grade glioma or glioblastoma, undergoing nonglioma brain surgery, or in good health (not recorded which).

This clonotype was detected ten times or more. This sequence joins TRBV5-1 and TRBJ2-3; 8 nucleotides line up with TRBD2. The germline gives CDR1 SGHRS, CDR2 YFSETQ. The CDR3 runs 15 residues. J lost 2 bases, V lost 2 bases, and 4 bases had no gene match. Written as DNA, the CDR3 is TGCGCCAGCAGCTTACGGGAGGGCCCCACAGATACGCAGTATTTT. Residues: CASSLREGPTDTQYF.

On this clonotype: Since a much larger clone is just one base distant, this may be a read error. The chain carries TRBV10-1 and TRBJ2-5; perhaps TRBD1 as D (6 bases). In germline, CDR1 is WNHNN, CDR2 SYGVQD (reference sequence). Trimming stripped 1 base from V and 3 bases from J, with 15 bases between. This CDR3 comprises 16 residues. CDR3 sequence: CASSECTGSLEETQYF. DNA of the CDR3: TGCGCCAGCAGTGAGTGCACAGGGTCCTTAGAAGAGACCCAGTACTTC.

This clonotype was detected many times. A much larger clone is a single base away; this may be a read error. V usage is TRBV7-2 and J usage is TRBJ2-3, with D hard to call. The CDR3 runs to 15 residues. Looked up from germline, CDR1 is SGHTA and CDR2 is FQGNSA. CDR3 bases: TGTGACAGCAGCAGCTCGATGAGCCGCACAGATACGCAGTATTTT. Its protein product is CDSSSSMSRTDTQYF.

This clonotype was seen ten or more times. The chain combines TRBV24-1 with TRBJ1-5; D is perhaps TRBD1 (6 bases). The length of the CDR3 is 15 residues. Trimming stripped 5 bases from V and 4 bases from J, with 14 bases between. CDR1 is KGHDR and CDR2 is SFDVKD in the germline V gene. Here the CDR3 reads CATSAARTANQPQHF. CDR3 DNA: TGTGCCACCAGTGCTGCTCGGACAGCTAATCAGCCCCAGCATTTT.